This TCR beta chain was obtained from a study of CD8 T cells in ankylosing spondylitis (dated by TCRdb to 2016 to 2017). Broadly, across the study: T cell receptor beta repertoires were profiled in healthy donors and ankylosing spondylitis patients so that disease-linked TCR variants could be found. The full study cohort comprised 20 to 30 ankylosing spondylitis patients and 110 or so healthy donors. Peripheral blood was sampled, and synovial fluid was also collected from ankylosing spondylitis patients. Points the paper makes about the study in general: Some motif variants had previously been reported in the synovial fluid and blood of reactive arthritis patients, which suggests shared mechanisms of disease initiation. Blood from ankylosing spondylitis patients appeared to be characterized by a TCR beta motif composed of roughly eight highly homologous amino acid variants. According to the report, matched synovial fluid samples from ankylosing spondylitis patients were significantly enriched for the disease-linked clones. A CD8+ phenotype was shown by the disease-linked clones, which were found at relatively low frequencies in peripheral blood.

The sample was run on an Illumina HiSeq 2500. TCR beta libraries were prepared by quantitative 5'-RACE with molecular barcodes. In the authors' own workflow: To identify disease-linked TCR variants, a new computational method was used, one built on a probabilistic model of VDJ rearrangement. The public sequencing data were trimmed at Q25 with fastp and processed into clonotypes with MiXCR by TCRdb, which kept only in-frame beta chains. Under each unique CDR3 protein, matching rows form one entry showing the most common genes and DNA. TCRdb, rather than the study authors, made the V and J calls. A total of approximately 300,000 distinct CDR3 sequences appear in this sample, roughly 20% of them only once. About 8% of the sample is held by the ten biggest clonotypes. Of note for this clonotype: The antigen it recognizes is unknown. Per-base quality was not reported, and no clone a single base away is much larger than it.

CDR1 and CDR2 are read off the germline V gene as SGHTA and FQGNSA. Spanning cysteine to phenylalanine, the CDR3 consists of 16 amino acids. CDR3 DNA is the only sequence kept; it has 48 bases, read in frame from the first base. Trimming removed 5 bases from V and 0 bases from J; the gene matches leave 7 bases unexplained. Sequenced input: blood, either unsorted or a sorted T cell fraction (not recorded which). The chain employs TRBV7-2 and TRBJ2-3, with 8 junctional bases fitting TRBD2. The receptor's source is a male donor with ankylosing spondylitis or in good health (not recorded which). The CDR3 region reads CASSILAGPSTDTQYF. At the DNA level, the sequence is TGTGCCAGCAGCATCCTAGCGGGCCCGAGCACAGATACGCAGTATTTT.